These 22 T cell receptor beta chains originate from one sample sequenced in a study of low-dose radiotherapy and immunotherapy resistance in tumors. Both TCRalpha and TCRbeta chains were reverse transcribed with V-gene-specific primers. For amplifying TCRs, the PCR ran for 15 to 20 cycles with Phusion, which was used together with a constant-region primer and the adapter on the V primers. TCRdb recomputed calls from the reads with MiXCR, one row per CDR3 protein. Of tens of thousands of distinct CDR3 sequences in the sample, around 20% were seen once. Time point denoted: after trial treatment. Documented treatment: LDRT plus nivolumab, ipilimumab, low-dose cyclophosphamide and aspirin (RACIN trial). Sample: PBMCs, taken after low-dose radiotherapy plus immunotherapy. These receptors all come from a female donor with ovarian cancer.

In its sample, this clonotype was seen many times. V is TRBV5-6 and J is TRBJ1-5; D is unclear. CDR3 length: 12 residues. CDR1 and CDR2 from the germline V gene are SGHDT and YYEEEE. The V and J ends lost 4 bases and 7 bases respectively, with 9 bases between them. Written as DNA, the CDR3 is TGTGCCAGCAGCCCCTTTGGACAGCCCCAGCATTTT. Residues: CASSPFGQPQHF.

This clonotype was seen at least ten times. The chain recombines TRBV10-3 with TRBJ2-7; 9 bases align to TRBD2. CDR1 and CDR2 (germline): ENHRY, SYGVKD. V lost 2 bases, J lost 7 bases, and 6 bases stayed unmatched. The CDR3 is 14 residues long. CDR3 amino acids: CAISERGGAVEQYF. In nucleotides, the CDR3 is TGTGCCATCAGTGAGCGCGGGGGGGCCGTGGAGCAGTACTTC.

This clonotype was recorded many times. The chain couples TRBV6-2 or TRBV6-3 to TRBJ1-5; TRBD1 agrees at 7 bases. In germline, CDR1 is MNHEY, CDR2 SVGEGT. V lost 4 bases to trimming and J lost 7 bases; unmatched junction nucleotides: 4. The CDR3 is made up of 13 amino acids. The CDR3 DNA follows: TGTGCCAGCAGTTCCGACAGGGCACAGCCCCAGCATTTT. It codes for CASSSDRAQPQHF.

The chain couples TRBV10-3 to TRBJ1-1; tentatively, D is TRBD1 (5 bases). Germline loops: CDR1 ENHRY, CDR2 SYGVKD. The CDR3 sequence is 13 residues long. Deletions cut 7 bases from V and 3 bases from J, with 12 bases between. The CDR3: CAIKGAGDTEAFF. CDR3 coding DNA: TGTGCCATCAAAGGGGCGGGGGACACTGAAGCTTTCTTT.

This clonotype was recorded many times. The chain is built from TRBV6-1 and TRBJ2-1, with D possibly matching TRBD2 (5 bases). This CDR3 spans 13 amino acids. V dropped 5 bases and J dropped 6 bases, with 11 bases sitting between them. Germline-derived CDR1 and CDR2 are MNHNS and SASEGT. The CDR3 is CASSYTGGNEQFF. The DNA of the CDR3 is TGTGCCAGCAGTTACACCGGAGGCAATGAGCAGTTCTTC.

As concerns this clonotype: A far larger clone is only one base removed, so a read error is likely. The V gene is TRBV6-2 or TRBV6-3, the J gene TRBJ2-1, with TRBD2 identical over 7 bases. The germline gives CDR1 MNHEY, CDR2 SVGEGT. The CDR3 runs 13 residues. J was trimmed by 10 bases and V by 7 bases; bases with no gene match: 10. This CDR3 is CASTGLTGGEQFF. The CDR3 nucleotides read TGTGCCAGCACCGGACTAACGGGGGGAGAGCAGTTCTTC.

A note on this clonotype: A read error may be the cause here, since a much bigger clone is one base away. The chain carries TRBV7-7 and TRBJ2-1, with 10 bases matching TRBD2. The CDR3 spans 15 residues. Per germline, CDR1 SSHAT and CDR2 FNYEAQ (reference sequence). The CDR3 DNA is TGTGCTAGCAGCTTAAGCCTAGCGGGGGTCCATGATCAGTTCTTC. Its protein is CASSLSLAGVHDQFF.

The chain carries TRBV20-1 and TRBJ2-3; weak D call: TRBD2 (6 bases). Trimming took 4 bases from V and 2 from J, leaving 10 bases between them. This CDR3 region has 13 residues. The germline gives CDR1 DFQATT, CDR2 SNEGSKA (reference sequence). The CDR3 loop is CSAKTRVTDTQYF. For the CDR3, the DNA is TGCAGTGCTAAGACTAGAGTCACAGATACGCAGTATTTT.

This clonotype was detected many times. V and J are TRBV19 and TRBJ2-1; TRBD2 is a possible D gene (5 bases). Trimming took off 7 bases at V and 5 bases at J, with 15 bases between the two ends. Looked up from germline, CDR1 is LNHDA and CDR2 is SQIVND (reference sequence). The CDR3 sequence is 14 residues long. The CDR3 DNA reads TGTGCCAGTACCTCCACGGGAACCAACAATGAGCAGTTCTTC. Translating gives CASTSTGTNNEQFF.

As concerns this clonotype: One end of the junction is discordant with germline, which a read error may explain. This sequence joins TRBV4-2 and TRBJ1-4, with 8 bases matching TRBD1. This CDR3 contains 16 residues. Germline CDR1 reads LGHNA; CDR2 reads YNFKEQ. CDR3 nucleotide sequence: TGTGCCGGCAGCCAAGAAGGACAGGGTGGGGGTGAAAAACTGTTTTTT. Amino acids: CAGSQEGQGGGEKLFF.

This clonotype was observed at least ten times. The rearrangement uses TRBV28 and TRBJ1-1; 8 bases are shared with TRBD1. Losses at the gene ends were 4 bases for V and 4 bases for J; bases not matched to a gene: 8. This CDR3 is built from 15 residues. Germline V lookup: CDR1 MDHEN, CDR2 SYDVKM. CDR3 DNA sequence: TGTGCCAGCAGTTCCCCGACAGGGGAGGTCACTGAAGCTTTCTTT. Protein sequence: CASSSPTGEVTEAFF.

This clonotype was seen at least ten times. The chain couples TRBV5-1 to TRBJ2-2; unclear D gene. Deletions cut 3 bases from V and 3 bases from J, with 9 bases between. Germline V gives CDR1 SGHRS, CDR2 YFSETQ. This CDR3 contains 14 residues. CDR3 residues: CASSSDGHTGELFF. Here the CDR3 DNA reads TGCGCCAGCAGCTCGGACGGGCACACCGGGGAGCTGTTTTTT.

Concerning this clonotype itself: This likely reflects a read error, since a far larger clone is one base away. The V gene is TRBV6-1, the J gene TRBJ2-1, with 8 bases matching TRBD2. Germline loops: CDR1 MNHNS, CDR2 SASEGT. The CDR3 has 17 amino acids. V shed 5 bases and J 10 bases; nucleotides not matched to a gene: 19. The CDR3 DNA reads TGTGCCAGCAGTTACTCGGGTCAGCGGGAGAAAGTCCACGAGCAGTTCTTC. Translated: CASSYSGQREKVHEQFF.

With respect to this clonotype: A read error is possible here, since a much larger clone lies one base away. This chain links TRBV4-1 with TRBJ2-1, with D perhaps matching TRBD2 (6 bases). Near its end, the DNA agrees better with TRBJ2-7, so the J call may be wrong. This CDR3 region has 15 residues. Germline CDR1 is MGHRA and CDR2 is YSYEKL. CDR3 sequence reads: CASSPDGGVGNEQYF. The CDR3 DNA reads TGCGCCAGCAGCCCGGACGGAGGGGTCGGGAATGAGCAGTACTTC.

The chain is built from TRBV11-2 and TRBJ2-7; 9 bases match TRBD2. This CDR3 is built from 14 residues. Germline V gene lookup returns CDR1 SGHAT and CDR2 FQNNGV. Trimming took 0 bases from V and 10 from J; bases not matched to a gene: 7. CDR3 residues: CASSLEAGGESQYF. The DNA for the CDR3 is TGTGCCAGCAGCTTAGAAGCGGGAGGCGAATCCCAGTACTTC.

This chain joins TRBV2 and TRBJ2-3; TRBD2 agrees at 10 bases. The junction had 21 bases not matched to a gene; V was cut back by 10 bases and J by 2 bases. Germline CDR1 SNHLY, CDR2 FYNNEI. This CDR3 comprises 19 residues. DNA of the CDR3: TGTGCCATCGACCCACGGTTGGCTAGCGGGGGCCTCAACACAGATACGCAGTATTTT. It codes for CAIDPRLASGGLNTDTQYF. Looking up the rest from reference TRBV2 and TRBJ2-3 gives the full variable domain: EPEVTQTPSHQVTQMGQEVILRCVPISNHLYFYWYRQILGQKVEFLVSFYNNEISEKSEIFDDQFSVERPDGSNFTLKIRSTKLEDSAMYFCAIDPRLASGGLNTDTQYFGPGTRLTVL.

Many counts were recorded for this clonotype. This chain joins TRBV28 and TRBJ1-1; TRBD1 matches at 7 bases. In germline, CDR1 is MDHEN, CDR2 SYDVKM. V lost 6 bases and J lost 11; bases outside the gene matches: 6. The CDR3 is made up of 11 amino acids. The CDR3 protein is CASRWQGVAFF. The CDR3 region has the DNA TGTGCCAGCAGGTGGCAGGGGGTCGCTTTCTTT.

The sample holds many counts of this clonotype. V is TRBV4-3 and J is TRBJ2-1, with TRBD2 identical over 10 bases. Germline assignment: CDR1 LGHNA and CDR2 YSLEER. This CDR3 region has 15 residues. Trimming at V came to 4 bases and at J to 5 bases, leaving 5 bases not matched to a gene. As DNA, the CDR3 is TGCGCCAGCAGCCCGGGGGGACTAGCGAACAATGAGCAGTTCTTC. The encoded protein is CASSPGGLANNEQFF.

Remarks on this clonotype: Relative to the germline gene, one junction end is altered; a read error may explain this. The chain combines TRBV5-3 with TRBJ2-7; 11 nucleotides line up with TRBD2. TRBV5-3 is an open reading frame whose function is uncertain. This CDR3 contains 14 residues. DNA for the CDR3: TGTGCCAGCAGGTTAGCGGGAGGGATGTACGCGCAGTACTTC. Translating gives CASRLAGGMYAQYF.

This clonotype was found many times. V gene TRBV10-1 combines with J gene TRBJ2-3, with 8 bases matching TRBD1. CDR1 is WNHNN, CDR2 SYGVQD, per germline (reference sequence). The CDR3 is 15 amino acids. Trimming cost V 6 bases and J 5 bases; bases outside gene matches: 10. The CDR3 loop is CASRLTGVTVDTQYF. The CDR3 DNA reads TGCGCCAGCAGGTTGACAGGGGTTACCGTAGATACGCAGTATTTT.

This clonotype has only a few counts. The chain couples TRBV5-1 to TRBJ2-1; 10 bases align to TRBD2. The CDR3 runs 15 residues. CDR1 SGHRS and CDR2 YFSETQ come from the germline V gene. Trimming cost V 4 bases and J 1 base; bases outside gene matches: 2. The CDR3 loop is CASSASGRSYNEQFF. DNA of the CDR3: TGCGCCAGCAGCGCTAGCGGGAGATCCTACAATGAGCAGTTCTTC. Full variable domain (outside the CDR3, taken from reference TRBV5-1 and TRBJ2-1): KAGVTQTPRYLIKTRGQQVTLSCSPISGHRSVSWYQQTPGQGLQFLFEYFSETQRNKGNFPGRFSGRQFSNSRSEMNVSTLELGDSALYLCASSASGRSYNEQFFGPGTRLTVL.

A few counts support this clonotype. This chain connects TRBV19 to TRBJ2-1, with D possibly matching TRBD1 (6 bases). This CDR3 comprises 15 residues. V was pared by 3 bases and J by 5 bases, with 14 bases between. The germline V gene has CDR1 LNHDA and CDR2 SQIVND (reference sequence). DNA of the CDR3: TGTGCCAGTAGTATGGGGGCAGGGATCCACAATGAGCAGTTCTTC. Translation gives CASSMGAGIHNEQFF. The full variable domain, its missing parts supplied by reference TRBV19 and TRBJ2-1, is DGGITQSPKYLFRKEGQNVTLSCEQNLNHDAMYWYRQDPGQGLRLIYYSQIVNDFQKGDIAEGYSVSREKKESFPLTVTSAQKNPTAFYLCASSMGAGIHNEQFFGPGTRLTVL.